This T cell receptor (beta chain) came from a study of STAT5B mutations in CD4+ large granular lymphocyte leukemia. CDR1 is MNHEY and CDR2 is SVGAGI in the germline V gene. The CDR3 is made up of 14 amino acids. V dropped 5 bases and J dropped 2; count of bases not matched to a gene: 4. The assay was run at survey level. This table comes from immunoSEQ multiplex PCR, and its TCRdb copy is limited to in-frame clones, with some not included. This sample carries 7,500 to 8,500 clones, about 74% of them seen once, and the ten largest clones take 67%. In regard to this clone: Antigen unknown.

Study-level results: Compared with healthy controls (2/35), patient top clones favored TRBV06 (8/27). CD4-sorted patient repertoires seemed more clonal than healthy CD4+ repertoires.

Depending on availability, patient cells were bead-separated fractions or unselected PBMC. Sequenced: PBMCs. The chain recombines TRBV6-5 with TRBJ2-7; TRBD1 agrees at 9 bases. The TCR sequence derives from a woman in her fifties or sixties with CD4+ T-cell large granular lymphocyte leukemia. For the CDR3, the DNA is TGTGCCAGCAGTACACGACAGGGGGCCTACGAGCAGTACTTC. Its translation is CASSTRQGAYEQYF.